This TCR beta chain appears in the sequencing data of a study of shared clonotypes between healthy human individuals. Trimming removed 5 bases at V and 5 bases at J, with 12 bases between. The CDR3 runs to 13 residues. Germline CDR1 reads PRHDT; CDR2 reads FYEKMQ (reference sequence). The naive CD8 subset, CD45RO-negative cells positively selected for CCR7, excluded terminally differentiated effector memory CD45RA+ cells. Assay: immunoSEQ multiplex PCR; the TCRdb copy retains only in-frame clones and omits some. The table includes under 2,000,000 clones, about 95% detected once. The chain employs TRBV13 and TRBJ2-5, with a tentative D call TRBD1 (5 bases). This clonotype was obtained from a man aged 18 to 29 in good health. Sequenced sample: naive CD8+ T cells sorted from blood. The CDR3 protein is CASSHGHSETQYF. In nucleotides, the CDR3 is TGTGCCAGCAGCCACGGACACTCGGAGACCCAGTACTTC.